The present T cell receptor (beta chain) was sequenced within a study of blood T cell repertoires in COVID-19. The overall study: Samples taken during acute and convalescent COVID-19 were collected in the United States, Italy and Spain. T cells, B-cell-depleted T cells, or PBMCs provided the cDNA or gDNA that served as material.

Trimming cost V 5 bases and J 1 base; bases outside gene matches: 1. Germline V gene lookup returns CDR1 MNHEY and CDR2 SVGAGI. The CDR3 is 13 amino acids. In the source study's methods: Amplification with reference gene primers provided the estimates of nucleated cell counts. Clones were sequenced by immunoSEQ multiplex PCR, and TCRdb holds only the in-frame ones, with some missing. V and J calls and clone size come straight from that table; D and trimming were deduced from the DNA. The data contain tens of thousands of clones, around 78% of them singletons. Sequenced sample: peripheral blood. The rearrangement links TRBV6-5 to TRBJ1-2, with TRBD1 matching over 7 bases. This TCR came from a human donor in a cohort sampled during active COVID-19. The CDR3 coding sequence is TGTGCCAGCAGTCGGGACAGTAACTATGGCTACACCTTC. It specifies CASSRDSNYGYTF.